This T cell receptor beta chain was profiled in a study of shared clonotypes between healthy human individuals. Turning to this clone: The antigen remains undetermined.

Notes on the study in general: Shared clonotypes across all four donors exceeded non-shared ones in generation probability. Incomplete sequencing of sorted subsets was indicated by rarefaction despite large depth.

DNA at about 200 ng, 25,000 to 30,000 T cell genomes, went into sorted-subset replicate PCRs. Clones were sequenced by immunoSEQ multiplex PCR, and TCRdb holds only the in-frame ones, with some missing. The sample holds 2.3 million or so clones; approximately 95% are singletons and the top ten take approximately 0.4%. A CD45RA-negative memory subset and a CD45RA+ naive subset were separated from the CD4+ cells. The sequence was obtained from a man younger than 35 in good health. Some clones in this sample may be carry-over from other donors' samples. Sequencing was carried out using naive CD4+ T cells from PBMCs. Subset defined: CD45RA+ positively selected.

The CDR3 protein is CASTFGHQADTQYF. The CDR3 coding sequence is TGCGCCAGCACCTTCGGACATCAAGCAGATACGCAGTATTTT. The V call is TRBV5-1, the J call TRBJ2-3, with D possibly matching TRBD1 (5 bases). CDR3 length: 14 residues. Trimming removed 6 bases from V and 4 bases from J, with 15 bases in between. Germline CDR1 SGHRS, CDR2 YFSETQ.